The rows below give T cell receptor beta chains drawn from one sample of a study of T cells in Graves' hyperthyroidism and ophthalmopathy. From the multiplex PCR reads, TCRdb called clonotypes with MiXCR, one entry per CDR3 protein. The table lists about 400,000 distinct CDR3 sequences, roughly 15% of them singletons. Sequenced: blood. The receptor set was obtained from a woman aged 55 to 70 with Graves' ophthalmopathy. CDR3s include the opening cysteine and the closing phenylalanine or tryptophan. D genes are given only for firm matches. Not all rows give a size; the values are once, few, many and, for expanded clones, a class.

length,D,J,V,size,DNA,CDR3
13,-,TRBJ2-1,TRBV30,many,TGTGCCTGGAGTGGGAAGGGGGGCAATGAGCAGTTCTTC,CAWSGKGGNEQFF
15,TRBD2,TRBJ2-3,TRBV11-2,many,TGTGCCAGCAGCTTAGAAGGACTAGCCACAGATACGCAGTATTTT,CASSLEGLATDTQYF
14,-,TRBJ1-3,TRBV11-2,many,TGTGCCAGCAGCTTAGGGGCGTATGAAAACACCATATATTTT,CASSLGAYENTIYF
14,TRBD1,TRBJ1-2,TRBV30,few,TGTGCCTGGAGCAGATTGACAGGGGACTATGGCTACACCTTC,CAWSRLTGDYGYTF
14,TRBD1,TRBJ1-2,TRBV7-2,many,TGTGCCAGCAGGATCGGACAGGGTATTGATGGCTACACCTTC,CASRIGQGIDGYTF
14,-,TRBJ2-5,TRBV5-1,many,TGCGCCAGCAGCATAGACCAGGGGACTCAGACCCAGTACTTC,CASSIDQGTQTQYF
14,TRBD1,TRBJ2-5,TRBV19,few,TGTGCCAGTAGTTGGGGACAGTTTACGGAGACCCAGTACTTC,CASSWGQFTETQYF
14,-,TRBJ2-7,TRBV27,many,TGTGCCAGCAGTCCCCTCGGACGGAACTACGAGCAGTACTTC,CASSPLGRNYEQYF
17,TRBD2,TRBJ2-3,TRBV28,-,TGTGCCAGCAGTTTCCGACCCCTAGCGGGAGGACCAGATACGCAGTATTTT,CASSFRPLAGGPDTQYF
15,TRBD1,TRBJ1-1,TRBV18,many,TGTGCCAGCTCACCCCAGGGGGACTGGTACACTGAAGCTTTCTTT,CASSPQGDWYTEAFF
15,TRBD2,TRBJ2-2,TRBV6-1,few,TGTGCCAGCAGTTCTAGCGGGGCGAACACCGGGGAGCTGTTTTTT,CASSSSGANTGELFF
16,TRBD1,TRBJ2-1,TRBV7-3,many,TGTGCCAGCAGCTCAAAGGGACAGGGGACCTACAATGAGCAGTTCTTC,CASSSKGQGTYNEQFF
14,TRBD1,TRBJ1-4,TRBV2,-,TGTGCCAGCAGGGGGACAGGGGAAGGAGAAAAACTGTTTTTT,CASRGTGEGEKLFF
15,-,TRBJ2-4,TRBV20-1,many,TGCAGTGCGGCCAGACGAGATCTAGCCAAAAACATTCAGTACTTC,CSAARRDLAKNIQYF
13,TRBD1,TRBJ2-5,TRBV20-1,many,TGCAGTGCTAGAGGACAGGGAGAAGAGACCCAGTACTTC,CSARGQGEETQYF
16,-,TRBJ2-1,TRBV6-6,-,TGTGCCAGCAGTTACGGAGCCCTTAGCTCCTACAATGAGCAGTTCTTC,CASSYGALSSYNEQFF
16,-,TRBJ2-2,TRBV12-3/TRBV12-4,many,TGTGCCAGCAGTTTGGGTCAGGGCGTGGGGACCGGGGAGCTGTTTTTT,CASSLGQGVGTGELFF
15,TRBD2,TRBJ2-1,TRBV7-3,few,TGTGCCAGCAGCTCTTCGGGACTAGCGGGATCTGAGCAGTTCTTC,CASSSSGLAGSEQFF
13,-,TRBJ2-7,TRBV2,many,TGTGCCAGCAGCGCCTTTGGTTCCTACGAGCAGTACTTC,CASSAFGSYEQYF
13,-,TRBJ2-2,TRBV29-1,few,TGCAGCGTTGATTCCGAGAACACCGGGGAGCTGTTTTTT,CSVDSENTGELFF
15,-,TRBJ2-1,TRBV11-3,once,TGTGCCAGCAGCCAAGATCCGGGACGGTACAATGAGCAGTTCTTC,CASSQDPGRYNEQFF
16,-,TRBJ2-2,TRBV7-9,-,TGTGCCAGCAGTCCCGCGGGACAAACAAACACCGGGGAGCTGTTTTTT,CASSPAGQTNTGELFF
13,TRBD1,TRBJ1-2,TRBV28,few,TGTGCCAGCAGGGAGACAGGGGACTATGGCTACACCTTC,CASRETGDYGYTF